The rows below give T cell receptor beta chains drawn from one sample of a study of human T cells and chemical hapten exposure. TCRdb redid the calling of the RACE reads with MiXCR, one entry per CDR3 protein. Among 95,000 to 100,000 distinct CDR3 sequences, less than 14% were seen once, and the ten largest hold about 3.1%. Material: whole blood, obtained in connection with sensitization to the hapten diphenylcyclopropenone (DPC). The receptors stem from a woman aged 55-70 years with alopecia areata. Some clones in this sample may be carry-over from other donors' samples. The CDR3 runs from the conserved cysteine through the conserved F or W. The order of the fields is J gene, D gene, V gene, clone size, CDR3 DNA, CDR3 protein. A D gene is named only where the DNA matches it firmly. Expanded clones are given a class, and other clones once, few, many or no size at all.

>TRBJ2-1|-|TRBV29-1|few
TGCAGCGTTGCAAGGACTCAATACAATGAGCAGTTCTTC
CSVARTQYNEQFF
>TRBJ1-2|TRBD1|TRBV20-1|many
TGCAGTGCTAGAGATATTGGCCTTGAGGGGGCCTATGGCTACACCTTC
CSARDIGLEGAYGYTF
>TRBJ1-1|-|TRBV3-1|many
TGTGCCAGCAGCCAGGCACAGGACACTGAAGCTTTCTTT
CASSQAQDTEAFF
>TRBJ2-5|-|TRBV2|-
TGTGCCAGCAGTGAAACCGGGGGGACCCAGTACTTC
CASSETGGTQYF
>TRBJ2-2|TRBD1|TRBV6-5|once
TGTGCCAGCAGTTACTGGGACAGGTTGAACACCGGGGAGCTGTTTTTT
CASSYWDRLNTGELFF
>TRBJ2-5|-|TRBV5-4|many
TGTGCCAGCAGCATCATAGGGGTAGGGGAGACCCAGTACTTC
CASSIIGVGETQYF
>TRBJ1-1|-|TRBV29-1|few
TGCAGCGTTGTTGCGGCAGGGTCCGCCGCGAGCACTGAAGCTTTCTTT
CSVVAAGSAASTEAFF
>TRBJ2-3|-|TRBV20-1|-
TGCAGGCCGCGGGACTCGAGCACAGATACGCAGTATTTT
CRPRDSSTDTQYF
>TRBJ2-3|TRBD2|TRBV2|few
TGTGCCAGCAGTGAATTGGGTAGCGGGGGGCCGGGCACAGATACGCAGTATTTT
CASSELGSGGPGTDTQYF
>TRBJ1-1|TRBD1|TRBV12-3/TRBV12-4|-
TGTGCCAGCAGTCTCCTACAGGGGTTTGAAGCTTTCTTT
CASSLLQGFEAFF
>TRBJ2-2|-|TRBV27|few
TGTGCCAGCAGTTCGCGGTTTGTTGACACCGGGGAGCTGTTTTTT
CASSSRFVDTGELFF
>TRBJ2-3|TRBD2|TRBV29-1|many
TGCAGCGGACAACTAGCGGGGAGCACAGATACGCAGTATTTT
CSGQLAGSTDTQYF
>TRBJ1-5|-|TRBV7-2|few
TGTGCCAGCAGCCCCAACTGGGAGGCCCAGCATTTT
CASSPNWEAQHF
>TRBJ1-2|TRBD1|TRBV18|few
TGTGCCAGCTCACCCATGGATGCAGGGGGATTCGGCTACACCTTC
CASSPMDAGGFGYTF
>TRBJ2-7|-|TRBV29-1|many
TGCAGCGTTGATTCCGGGAATACCTACGAGCAGTACTTC
CSVDSGNTYEQYF
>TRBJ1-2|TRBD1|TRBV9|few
TGTGCCAGCAGGGGGACAGGTCCCTTTGGCTACACCTTC
CASRGTGPFGYTF
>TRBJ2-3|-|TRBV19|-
TGTGCCAGTAGTAAAACTCAGGGGTCCCTGACAGATACGCAGTATTTT
CASSKTQGSLTDTQYF
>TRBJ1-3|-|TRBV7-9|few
TGTGCCAGCAGCAACGGAAACACCATATATTTT
CASSNGNTIYF
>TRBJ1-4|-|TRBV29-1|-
TGCAGCGTTGAGGTAGGGAAGAGACTGTTTTTT
CSVEVGKRLFF
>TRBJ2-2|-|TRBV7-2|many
TGTGCCAGCAGCTTAGGGCGCCCAGGTCCGAACACCGGGGAGCTGTTTTTT
CASSLGRPGPNTGELFF
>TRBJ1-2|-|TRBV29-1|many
TGCAGCGTTGAGGCAGGGACTAACTATGGCTACACCTTC
CSVEAGTNYGYTF
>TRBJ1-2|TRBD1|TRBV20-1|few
TGCAGTGCTGTTAGACAGGGGGCATATGGCTACACCTTC
CSAVRQGAYGYTF
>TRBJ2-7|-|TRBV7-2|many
TGTGCCAGCAGCCTTAGTCACGGGGGCAACTACGAGCAGTACTTC
CASSLSHGGNYEQYF
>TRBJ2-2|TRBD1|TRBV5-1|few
TGCGCCAGCAGCCCCGGGACAGGCGGAAACACCGGGGAGCTGTTTTTT
CASSPGTGGNTGELFF
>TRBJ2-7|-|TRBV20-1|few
TGCAGTGCTAGAGGCGGGAACGGGGAGCAGTACTTC
CSARGGNGEQYF
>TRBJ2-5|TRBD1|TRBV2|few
TGTGCCAGCAGTCCGAACCAGGGGGTTAGGGAGACCCAGTACTTC
CASSPNQGVRETQYF
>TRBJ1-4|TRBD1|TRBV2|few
TGTGCCAGCAGTGCGGGACAGGCGGGTGAAAAACTGTTTTTT
CASSAGQAGEKLFF
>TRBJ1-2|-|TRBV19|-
TGTGCCAGTAGTATAGATCTAGAATATGGCTACACCTTC
CASSIDLEYGYTF
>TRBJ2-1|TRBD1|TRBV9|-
TGTGCCAGCAGCGCTGGGGTCGGGGACAGGGGGTCCCGGACTAGGTCCCATGAGCAGTTCTTC
CASSAGVGDRGSRTRSHEQFF
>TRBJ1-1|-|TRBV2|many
TGTGCCAGCAGTGCCCCCCGGGGAACTGAAGCTTTCTTT
CASSAPRGTEAFF
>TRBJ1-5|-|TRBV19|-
TGTGCCAGTAGTAGCGGAGTTGATCAGCCCCAGCATTTT
CASSSGVDQPQHF
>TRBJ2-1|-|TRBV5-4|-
TGTGCCAGCAGCGATCCTCGGAATTGGGAGCAGTTCTTC
CASSDPRNWEQFF
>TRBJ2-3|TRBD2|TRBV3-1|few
TGTGCCAGCAGCCATAGCGGGGGGGCCCTCACAGATACGCAGTATTTT
CASSHSGGALTDTQYF
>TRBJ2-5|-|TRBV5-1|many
TGCGCCAGCAGCAGAAGACAGGCCGTGGGGGAGACCCAGTACTTC
CASSRRQAVGETQYF
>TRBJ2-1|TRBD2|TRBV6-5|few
TGTGCCAGCAGTTTAGCGGGGGGGCCCAGTGGTGAGCAGTTCTTC
CASSLAGGPSGEQFF
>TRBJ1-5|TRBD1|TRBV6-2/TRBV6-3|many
TGTGCCAGCAGTTACCAGGGGGGGATTCAGCCCCAGCATTTT
CASSYQGGIQPQHF